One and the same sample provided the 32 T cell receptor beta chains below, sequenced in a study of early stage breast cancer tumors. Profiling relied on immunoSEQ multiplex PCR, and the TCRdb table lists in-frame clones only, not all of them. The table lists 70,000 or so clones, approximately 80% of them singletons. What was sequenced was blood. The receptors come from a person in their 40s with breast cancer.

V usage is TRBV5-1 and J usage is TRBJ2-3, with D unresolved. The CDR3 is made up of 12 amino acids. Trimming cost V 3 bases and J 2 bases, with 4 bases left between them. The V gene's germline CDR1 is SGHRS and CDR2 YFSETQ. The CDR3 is CASSSSTDTQYF. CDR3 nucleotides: TGCGCCAGCAGCTCTTCCACAGATACGCAGTATTTT.

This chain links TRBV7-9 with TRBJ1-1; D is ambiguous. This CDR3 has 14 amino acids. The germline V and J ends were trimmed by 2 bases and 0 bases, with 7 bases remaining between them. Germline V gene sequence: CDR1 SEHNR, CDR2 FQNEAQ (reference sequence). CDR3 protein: CASSLINMNTEAFF. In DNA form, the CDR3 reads TGTGCCAGCAGCTTAATAAACATGAACACTGAAGCTTTCTTT. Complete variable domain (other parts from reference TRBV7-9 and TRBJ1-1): DTGVSQNPRHKITKRGQNVTFRCDPISEHNRLYWYRQTLGQGPEFLTYFQNEAQLEKSRLLSDRFSAERPKGSFSTLEIQRTEQGDSAMYLCASSLINMNTEAFFGQGTRLTVV.

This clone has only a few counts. The CDR3 DNA is TGTGCCACCAGCAGAGGAACAGGGGGCTTCGATACGCAGTATTTT. Its translation: CATSRGTGGFDTQYF. V usage is TRBV15 and J usage is TRBJ2-3; TRBD1 matches 9 bases. The CDR3 runs 15 residues. V trimming: 1 base; J trimming: 6 bases; junction bases outside the gene matches: 5. Germline loops: CDR1 LNHNV, CDR2 YYDKDF (reference sequence). The full variable domain, with the rest looked up from reference TRBV15 and TRBJ2-3, is DAMVIQNPRYQVTQFGKPVTLSCSQTLNHNVMYWYQQKSSQAPKLLFHYYDKDFNNEADTPDNFQSRRPNTSFCFLDIRSPGLGDTAMYLCATSRGTGGFDTQYFGPGTRLTVL.

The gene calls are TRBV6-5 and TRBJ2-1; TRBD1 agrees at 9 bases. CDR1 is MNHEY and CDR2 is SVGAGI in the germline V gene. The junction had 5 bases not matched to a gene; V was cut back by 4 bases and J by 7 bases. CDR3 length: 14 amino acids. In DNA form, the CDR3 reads TGTGCCAGCAGTTTTCCGGGACAGGGAAATGAGCAGTTCTTC. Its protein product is CASSFPGQGNEQFF.

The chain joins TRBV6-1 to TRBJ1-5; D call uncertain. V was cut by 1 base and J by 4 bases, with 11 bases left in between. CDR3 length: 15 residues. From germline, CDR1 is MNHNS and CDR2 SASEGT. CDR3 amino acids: CASSEEGLANQPQHF. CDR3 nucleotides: TGTGCCAGCAGTGAAGAAGGGCTAGCAAATCAGCCCCAGCATTTT.

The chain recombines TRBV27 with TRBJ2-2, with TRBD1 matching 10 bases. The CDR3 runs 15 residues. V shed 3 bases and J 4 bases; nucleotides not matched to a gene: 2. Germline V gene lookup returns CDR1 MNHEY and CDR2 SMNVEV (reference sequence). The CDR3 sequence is CASSLGQGSTGELFF. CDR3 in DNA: TGTGCCAGCAGTTTGGGACAGGGGTCCACCGGGGAGCTGTTTTTT.

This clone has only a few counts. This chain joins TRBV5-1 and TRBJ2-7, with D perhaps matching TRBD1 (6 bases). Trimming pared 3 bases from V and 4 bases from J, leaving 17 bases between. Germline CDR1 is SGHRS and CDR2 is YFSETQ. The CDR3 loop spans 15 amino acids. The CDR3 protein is CASSWVIRGVYEQYF. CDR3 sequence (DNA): TGCGCCAGCAGCTGGGTGATCAGGGGAGTTTACGAGCAGTACTTC.

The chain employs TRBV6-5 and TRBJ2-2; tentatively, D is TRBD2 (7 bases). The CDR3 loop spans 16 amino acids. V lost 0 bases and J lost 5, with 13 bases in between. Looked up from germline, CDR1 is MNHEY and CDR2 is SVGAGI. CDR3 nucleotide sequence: TGTGCCAGCAGTTACTCGGGGGGGGCAAAAACCGGGGAGCTGTTTTTT. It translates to CASSYSGGAKTGELFF.

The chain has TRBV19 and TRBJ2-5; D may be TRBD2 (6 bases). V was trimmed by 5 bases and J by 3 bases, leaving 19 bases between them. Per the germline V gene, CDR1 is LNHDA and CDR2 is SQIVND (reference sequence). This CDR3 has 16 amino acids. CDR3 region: CASSALRRAGEETQYF. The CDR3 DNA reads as TGTGCCAGTAGTGCCCTGAGGAGGGCCGGAGAAGAGACCCAGTACTTC.

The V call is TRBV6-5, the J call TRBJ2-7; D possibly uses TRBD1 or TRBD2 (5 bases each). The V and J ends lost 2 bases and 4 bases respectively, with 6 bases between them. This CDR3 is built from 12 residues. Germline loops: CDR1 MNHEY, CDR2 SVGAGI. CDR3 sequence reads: CASSYEGYEQYF. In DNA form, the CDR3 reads TGTGCCAGCAGTTACGAGGGGTACGAGCAGTACTTC.

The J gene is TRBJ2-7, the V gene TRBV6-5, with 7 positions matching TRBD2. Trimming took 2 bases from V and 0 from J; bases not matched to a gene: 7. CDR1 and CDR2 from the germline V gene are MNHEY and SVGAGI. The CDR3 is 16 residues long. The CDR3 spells CASSYHMGGGSYEQYF. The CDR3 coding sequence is TGTGCCAGCAGTTACCATATGGGCGGGGGCTCCTACGAGCAGTACTTC.

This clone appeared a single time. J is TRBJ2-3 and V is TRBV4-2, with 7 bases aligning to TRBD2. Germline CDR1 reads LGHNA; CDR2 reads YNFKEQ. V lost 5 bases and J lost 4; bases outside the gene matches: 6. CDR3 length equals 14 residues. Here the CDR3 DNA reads TGTGCCAGCAGCTTATCCGCGGGAGCAGATACGCAGTATTTT. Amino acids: CASSLSAGADTQYF.

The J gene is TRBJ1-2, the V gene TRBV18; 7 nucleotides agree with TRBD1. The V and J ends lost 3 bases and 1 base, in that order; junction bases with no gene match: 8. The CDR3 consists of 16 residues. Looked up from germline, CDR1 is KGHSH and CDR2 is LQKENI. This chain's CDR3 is CASSPGRQGINYGYTF. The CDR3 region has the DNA TGTGCCAGCTCACCGGGTAGACAGGGAATTAACTATGGCTACACCTTC.

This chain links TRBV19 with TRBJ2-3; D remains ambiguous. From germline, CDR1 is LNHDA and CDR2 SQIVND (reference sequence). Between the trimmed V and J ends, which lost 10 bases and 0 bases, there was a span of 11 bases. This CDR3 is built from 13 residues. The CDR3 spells CATRWTSTDTQYF. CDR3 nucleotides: TGTGCCACCAGGTGGACGAGCACAGATACGCAGTATTTT.

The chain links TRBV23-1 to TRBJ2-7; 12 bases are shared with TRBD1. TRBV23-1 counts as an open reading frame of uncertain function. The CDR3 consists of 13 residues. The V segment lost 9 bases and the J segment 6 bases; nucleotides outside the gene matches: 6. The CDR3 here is CARRGTGGGEQYF. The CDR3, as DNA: TGCGCCAGGCGCGGGACAGGGGGCGGCGAGCAGTACTTC.

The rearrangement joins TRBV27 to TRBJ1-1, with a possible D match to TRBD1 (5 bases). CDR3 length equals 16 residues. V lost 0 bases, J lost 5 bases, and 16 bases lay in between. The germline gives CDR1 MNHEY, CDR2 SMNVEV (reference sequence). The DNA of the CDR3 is TGTGCCAGCAGTTTATCCCCAGGGAAGAGATATACTGAAGCTTTCTTT. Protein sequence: CASSLSPGKRYTEAFF.

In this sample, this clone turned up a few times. CDR3 in amino acids: CASSRGAGRDSGSVKNIQYF. The DNA of the CDR3 is TGTGCCAGCAGCAGAGGGGCAGGGAGGGATAGCGGGAGTGTCAAAAACATTCAGTACTTC. The rearrangement uses TRBV9 and TRBJ2-4, with 9 bases lining up with TRBD2. Germline lookup yields CDR1 SGDLS and CDR2 YYNGEE. V was pared by 4 bases and J by 3 bases, with 20 bases of the junction left unmatched. The CDR3 contains 20 residues.

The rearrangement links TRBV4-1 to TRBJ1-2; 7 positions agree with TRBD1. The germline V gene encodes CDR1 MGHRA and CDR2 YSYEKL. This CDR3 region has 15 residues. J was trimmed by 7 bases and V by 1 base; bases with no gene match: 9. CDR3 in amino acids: CASSQVEGALGGYTF. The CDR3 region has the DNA TGCGCCAGCAGCCAAGTAGAGGGGGCCTTGGGTGGCTACACCTTC.

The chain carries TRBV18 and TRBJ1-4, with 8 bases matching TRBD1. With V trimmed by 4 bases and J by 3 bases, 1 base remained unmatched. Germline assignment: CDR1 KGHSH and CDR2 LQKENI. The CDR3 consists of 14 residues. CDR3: CASSRGQANEKLFF. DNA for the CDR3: TGTGCCAGCTCACGGGGACAGGCTAATGAAAAACTGTTTTTT.

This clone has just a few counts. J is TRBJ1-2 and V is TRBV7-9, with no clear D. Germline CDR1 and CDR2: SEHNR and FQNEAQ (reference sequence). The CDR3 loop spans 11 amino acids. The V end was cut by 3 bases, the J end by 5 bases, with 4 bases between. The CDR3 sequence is CASSFGYGYTF. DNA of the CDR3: TGTGCCAGCAGCTTTGGGTATGGCTACACCTTC.

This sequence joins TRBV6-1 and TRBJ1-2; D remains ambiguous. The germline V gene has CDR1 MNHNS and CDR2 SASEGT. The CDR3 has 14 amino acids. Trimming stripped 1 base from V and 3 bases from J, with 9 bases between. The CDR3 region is CASSEVSSYYGYTF. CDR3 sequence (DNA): TGTGCCAGCAGTGAAGTCAGCAGCTACTATGGCTACACCTTC.

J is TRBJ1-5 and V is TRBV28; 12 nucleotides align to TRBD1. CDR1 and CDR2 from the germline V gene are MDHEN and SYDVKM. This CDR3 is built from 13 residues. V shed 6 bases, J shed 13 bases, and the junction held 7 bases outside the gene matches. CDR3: CASSTGQGAHQHF. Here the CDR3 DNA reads TGTGCCAGCAGCACGGGACAGGGGGCGCATCAGCATTTT.

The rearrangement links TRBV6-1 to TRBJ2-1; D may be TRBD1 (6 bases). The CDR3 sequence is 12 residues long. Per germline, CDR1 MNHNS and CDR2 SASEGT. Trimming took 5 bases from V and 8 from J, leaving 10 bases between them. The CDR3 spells CASSLQGYEQFF. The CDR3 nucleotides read TGTGCCAGCAGTCTTCAGGGGTATGAGCAGTTCTTC.

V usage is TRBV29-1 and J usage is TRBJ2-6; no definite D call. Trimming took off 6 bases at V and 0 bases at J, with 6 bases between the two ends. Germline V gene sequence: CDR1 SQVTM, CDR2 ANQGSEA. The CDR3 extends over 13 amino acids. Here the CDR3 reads CSVIYSGANVLTF. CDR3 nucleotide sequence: TGCAGCGTGATATACTCTGGGGCCAACGTCCTGACTTTC.

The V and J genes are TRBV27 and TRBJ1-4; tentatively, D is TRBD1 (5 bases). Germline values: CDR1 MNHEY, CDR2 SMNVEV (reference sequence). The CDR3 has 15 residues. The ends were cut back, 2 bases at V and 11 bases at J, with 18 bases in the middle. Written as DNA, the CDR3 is TGTGCCAGCAGTTTAGAGCCGGGGGGAAGAGGGAAACTGTTTTTT. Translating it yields CASSLEPGGRGKLFF.

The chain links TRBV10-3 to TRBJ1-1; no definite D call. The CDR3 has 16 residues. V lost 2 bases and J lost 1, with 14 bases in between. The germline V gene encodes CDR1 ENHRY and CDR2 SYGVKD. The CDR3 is CAISEDPLLANTEAFF. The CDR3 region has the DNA TGTGCCATCAGTGAGGACCCCCTACTGGCGAACACTGAAGCTTTCTTT.

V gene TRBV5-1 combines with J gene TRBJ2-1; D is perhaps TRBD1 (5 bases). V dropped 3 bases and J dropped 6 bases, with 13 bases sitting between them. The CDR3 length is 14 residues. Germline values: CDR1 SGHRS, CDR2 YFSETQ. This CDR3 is CASSSGPSFNEQFF. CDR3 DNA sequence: TGCGCCAGCAGCTCAGGGCCAAGTTTCAATGAGCAGTTCTTC.

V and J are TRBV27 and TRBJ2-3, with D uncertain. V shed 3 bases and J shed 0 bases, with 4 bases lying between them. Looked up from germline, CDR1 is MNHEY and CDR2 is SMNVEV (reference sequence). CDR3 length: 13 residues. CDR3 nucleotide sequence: TGTGCCAGCAGTTTCCCCAGCACAGATACGCAGTATTTT. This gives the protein CASSFPSTDTQYF.

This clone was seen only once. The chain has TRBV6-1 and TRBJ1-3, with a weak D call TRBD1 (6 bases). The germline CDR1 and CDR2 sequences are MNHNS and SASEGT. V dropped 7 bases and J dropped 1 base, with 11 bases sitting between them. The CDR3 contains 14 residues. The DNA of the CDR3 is TGTGCCAGCACCGGACAGTTATCTGGAAACACCATATATTTT. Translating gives CASTGQLSGNTIYF.

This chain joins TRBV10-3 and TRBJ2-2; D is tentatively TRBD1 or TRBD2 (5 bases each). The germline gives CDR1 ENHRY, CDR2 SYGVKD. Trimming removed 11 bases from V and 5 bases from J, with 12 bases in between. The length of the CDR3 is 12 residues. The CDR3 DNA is TGTGCCCAGAGGGGAGAAACCGGGGAGCTGTTTTTT. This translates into CAQRGETGELFF.

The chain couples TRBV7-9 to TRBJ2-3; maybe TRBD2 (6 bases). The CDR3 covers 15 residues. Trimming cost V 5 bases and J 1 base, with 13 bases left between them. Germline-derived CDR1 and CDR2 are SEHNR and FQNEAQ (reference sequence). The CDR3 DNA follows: TGTGCCAGCAGCCTAGGAGGGCGGGGCACAGATACGCAGTATTTT. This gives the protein CASSLGGRGTDTQYF.

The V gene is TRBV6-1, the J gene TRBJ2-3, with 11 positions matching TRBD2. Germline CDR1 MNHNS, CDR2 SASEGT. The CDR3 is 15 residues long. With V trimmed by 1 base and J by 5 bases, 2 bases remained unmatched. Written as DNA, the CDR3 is TGTGCCAGCAGTGAAGTTCTAGCGGGAGGAGATACGCAGTATTTT. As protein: CASSEVLAGGDTQYF.